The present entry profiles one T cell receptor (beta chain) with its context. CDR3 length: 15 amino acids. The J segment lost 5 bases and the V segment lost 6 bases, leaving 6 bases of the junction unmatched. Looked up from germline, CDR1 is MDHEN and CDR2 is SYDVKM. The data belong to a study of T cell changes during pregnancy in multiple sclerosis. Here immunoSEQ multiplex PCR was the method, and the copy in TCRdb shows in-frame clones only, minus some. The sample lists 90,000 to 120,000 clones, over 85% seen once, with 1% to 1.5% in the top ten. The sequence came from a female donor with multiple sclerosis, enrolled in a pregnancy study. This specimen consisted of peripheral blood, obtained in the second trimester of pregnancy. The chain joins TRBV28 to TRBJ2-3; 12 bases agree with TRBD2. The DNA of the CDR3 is TGTGCCAGCAGCCTAGCGGGAGGGCCGGGAGATACGCAGTATTTT. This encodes CASSLAGGPGDTQYF.